The present entry profiles one TCR beta chain with its context. The antigen is undetermined. Several immunoSEQ plates received, in even portions, the genomic DNA of each subset. Using immunoSEQ multiplex PCR, the repertoire was profiled, and TCRdb retains in-frame clones only, with some absent. The sample has more than 2 million clones, roughly 93% seen once. As defined, naive CD8 cells were CD45RO-negative and positively selected for CCR7, with terminally differentiated effector memory CD45RA+ cells excluded. Adults of Caucasian background living in Nashville, Tennessee made up all donors. The CDR3 covers 17 residues. The V end was cut by 5 bases, the J end by 3 bases, with 23 bases between. CDR1 and CDR2 from the germline V gene are SGHRS and YFSETQ. The data belong to a study of shared clonotypes between healthy human individuals. Whole-study findings and limits: Generation probabilities of non-shared clonotypes were lower (relative to those shared by all four donors).

The source of this sequence is a man aged 18 to 29 in good health. Some clones in this sample may be carry-over from other donors' samples. Sequencing was carried out using naive CD8+ T cells from PBMCs. This sequence joins TRBV5-1 and TRBJ1-2; D ambiguous. CDR3 residues: CASSPGLLLGDDYGYTF. CDR3 coding DNA: TGCGCCAGCAGTCCGGGTTTATTACTCGGGGATGACTATGGCTACACCTTC.